This T cell receptor (beta chain) was profiled in a study of CD4 T cells in relation to SARS-CoV-2 and coronaviruses (dated by TCRdb to the early 2020s). The study in broad terms: The ViraFEST assay cultured PBMCs with antigen for under 11 days, then sequenced TCR beta CDR3s to find antigen-specific clonal expansions. An HIV-1 Nef peptide pool or a no-peptide culture served as the negative reference condition. Patient-derived lymphoblastoid cell lines were used to map the HLA restriction of shared crossreactive spike epitopes. At the level of individual TCR clonotypes, the study measured memory CD4+ T cell crossreactivity between SARS-CoV-2 spike protein and common cold coronavirus spike proteins. The Adaptive Biotechnologies TCR-sequencing kit was used for samples from three pre-COVID donors and for the naive versus memory experiments, whereas the other data were Illumina-based. A different, Illumina-based TCR-beta assay was used to sequence expansion assays from other donors in the study. Overall results and qualifications from the work: Significantly weaker SARS-CoV-2-driven expansion was shown by crossreactive clones than by monoreactive clones, consistent with antigenic imprinting. Because the crossreactivity analysis focused on spike protein, crossreactivity against other viral proteins was not assessed. Because no donor provided both pre-pandemic and post-infection samples, tracing the source of pre-existing responses was limited. The study was limited by small numbers of patients and tested TCRs. In around two thirds of donors, memory CD4+ clonotypes turned up that crossrecognized SARS-CoV-2 and at least one common cold coronavirus spike.

CD4+ T cells from unexposed donors were collected before the COVID-19 pandemic (2011-2018). The EasySep CD4+ T cell isolation kit was used to isolate CD4+ T cells once the cultures had run for ten to eleven days. Unexposed donor CD4+ T cells were tested for reactivity to SARS-CoV-2 S and N and four common cold coronavirus spike pools, as cell number allowed. Each well held roughly 2.1 million PBMCs cultured in IMDM containing around 5% human AB serum and roughly 9.4 IU/ml IL-2. Half of the culture medium was replaced with fresh IL-2-containing medium on days 3 and 7. Triplicate replicate wells were generally used for each peptide culture condition. The leukapheresis product used for the unexposed donors was purchased from a commercial source. Ficoll-Paque PLUS gradient centrifugation was used to isolate PBMCs from either whole blood or leukapheresis product. The PBMCs went either fresh into the expansion assay or into cryopreservation at -140 degrees C. The QIAamp Micro DNA Kit was used to extract genomic DNA from the CD4+ T cells.

From cysteine to phenylalanine, the CDR3 is 13 amino acids long. Only the CDR3 DNA is retained, 39 bases long and in frame from the first base. V is cut by 6 bases and J by 2 bases, and the space between the germline ends is 9 bases. The germline V gene encodes CDR1 MNHEY and CDR2 SVGAGI. As to this clone: This clone's antigen is unknown. Base quality data are lacking; no much larger clone is found one base away.

Receptor libraries were prepared by the immunoSEQ multiplex PCR assay. From the authors' description of their analysis: During preprocessing, nonproductive sequences were removed, as were CDR3s that did not start with C, did not end with F or W, or were shorter than 7 amino acids. Antigen-specific clonotypes were called with the MANAFEST web app on the basis of expansion relative to the reference and to other culture wells. A clone was considered positive if the clone showed significant expansion compared with the reference culture in 2 of 3 replicate wells at an FDR below 0.05. Positive clones also required significant expansion versus all other tandem wells and an odds ratio above 5. Pairwise Levenshtein distance, computed with the stringdist R package after three terminal residues were trimmed from each end, was used as the measure of CDR3 homology. In TCRdb, the immuneACCESS table is reduced to in-frame sequences with V and J assigned. These tables do not hold every clone; where another copy was compared, an unresolved V gene accounts for under half, and the others remain unexplained. The DNA gave D and trimming, while V, J and clone size come from that table. The sample contains roughly 29,000 clones, about 73% of them found a single time. The top ten clonotypes cover approximately 20% of the sample.

This sequence uses TRBV6-5 and TRBJ2-3; the best D guess is TRBD1, with 5 bases matching. The clonotype originates from a human donor in good health. Input material: CD4+ T cells from PBMCs, cultured in vitro. CDR3 loop: CASRDTITDTQYF. The bases read TGTGCCAGCAGGGACACCATCACAGATACGCAGTATTTT.